This record concerns one T cell receptor (beta chain) sequence. Patients' lesions had not changed for the previous 6 months. Repertoires were generated with immunoSEQ multiplex PCR, while TCRdb's copy carries only in-frame clones and drops some. Of 75,000 to 95,000 clones in the sample, approximately 90% were seen once. These data come from a study of resident and recirculating memory T cells in vitiligo. Looking at the study overall: Whole samples, not sorted cells, were homogenized and used for genomic DNA extraction.

The ends were cut back, 6 bases at V and 0 bases at J, with 10 bases in the middle. Per germline, CDR1 MDHEN and CDR2 SYDVKM. The CDR3 spans 14 residues. The sequenced material came from blood. The receptor was derived from a male donor with vitiligo. The chain carries TRBV28 and TRBJ2-3; D gene unclear. DNA for the CDR3: TGTGCCAGCAGCCTTGTACGGAGCACAGATACGCAGTATTTT. Encoded protein: CASSLVRSTDTQYF. Full variable domain (remainder filled in from reference TRBV28 and TRBJ2-3): DVKVTQSSRYLVKRTGEKVFLECVQDMDHENMFWYRQDPGLGLRLIYFSYDVKMKEKGDIPEGYSVSREKKERFSLILESASTNQTSMYLCASSLVRSTDTQYFGPGTRLTVL.